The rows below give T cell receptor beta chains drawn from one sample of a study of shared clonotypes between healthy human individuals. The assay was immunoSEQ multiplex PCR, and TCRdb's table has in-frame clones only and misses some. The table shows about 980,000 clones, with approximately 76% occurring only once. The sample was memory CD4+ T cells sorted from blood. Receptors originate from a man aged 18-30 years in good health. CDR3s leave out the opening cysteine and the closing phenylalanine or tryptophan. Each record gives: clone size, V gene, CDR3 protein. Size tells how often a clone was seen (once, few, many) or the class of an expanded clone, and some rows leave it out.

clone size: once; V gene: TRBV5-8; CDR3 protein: ASSLGSLGRGFEQY
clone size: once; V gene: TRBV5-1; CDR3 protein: ASSLAAQSRAF
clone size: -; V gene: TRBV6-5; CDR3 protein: ASRLSRVYEQF
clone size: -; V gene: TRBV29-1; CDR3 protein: SVQQGSASTEAF
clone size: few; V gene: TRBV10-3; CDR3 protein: AISESRRGQGTDTQY
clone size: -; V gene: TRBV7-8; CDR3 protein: ASSRRPGTSGDREQF
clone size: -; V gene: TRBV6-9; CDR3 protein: ASTPTILGDEAF
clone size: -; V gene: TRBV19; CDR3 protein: ASSDSGVNYGYT
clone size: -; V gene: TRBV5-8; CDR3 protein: ASSLVRTDTQY
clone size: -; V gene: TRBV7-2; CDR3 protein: ASSQTGRFGGYT
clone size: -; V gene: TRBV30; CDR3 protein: AWQGGKVREQY
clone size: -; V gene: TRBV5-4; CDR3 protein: ASSAGARNTGELF
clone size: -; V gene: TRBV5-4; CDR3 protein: ASNGQGKVVY
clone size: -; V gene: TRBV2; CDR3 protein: ASSTIWGQGKY
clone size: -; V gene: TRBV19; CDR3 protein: ASTPTGSYGYT
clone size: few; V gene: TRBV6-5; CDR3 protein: ASGQEETQY
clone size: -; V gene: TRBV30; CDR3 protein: AWSGGNGWF
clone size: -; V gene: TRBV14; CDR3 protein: ASSQDFGNLNTEAF
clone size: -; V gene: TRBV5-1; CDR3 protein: ASSLERGTGNTIY
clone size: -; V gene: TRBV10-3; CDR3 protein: ATTGTGDTEAF
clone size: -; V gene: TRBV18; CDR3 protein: ASSPGQGTYNEQF
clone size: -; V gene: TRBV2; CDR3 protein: ASSDKTGPYEQY
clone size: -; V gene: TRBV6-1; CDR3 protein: AARLNTGELF
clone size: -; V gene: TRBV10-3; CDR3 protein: ATRDTNNSPLH
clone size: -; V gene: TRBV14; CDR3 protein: ASSQAGLTGEQY
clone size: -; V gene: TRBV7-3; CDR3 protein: ASSSSWGTGELF
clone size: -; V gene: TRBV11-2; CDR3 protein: ASSLTSSGNTIY
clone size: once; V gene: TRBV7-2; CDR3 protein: ASSSFLDLWEQY
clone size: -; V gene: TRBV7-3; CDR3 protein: ASTQTSNQPQH
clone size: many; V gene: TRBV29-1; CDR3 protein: SVKPHPNTEAF
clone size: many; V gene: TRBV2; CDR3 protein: ASILPGQIYEQY
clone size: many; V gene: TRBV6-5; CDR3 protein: ASSLGELAVYNEQF
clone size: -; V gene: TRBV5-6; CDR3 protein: ASRRRSTDTQY
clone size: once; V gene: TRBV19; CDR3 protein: ASSNTAGYYEQY
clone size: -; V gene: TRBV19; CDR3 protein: ASSQRGVSTGELF
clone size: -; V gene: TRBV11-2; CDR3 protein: ASSWGQKDTIY
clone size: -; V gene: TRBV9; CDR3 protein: ASSVEPTRPTGNTEAF
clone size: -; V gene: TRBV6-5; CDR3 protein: ASSYPGDGGYT
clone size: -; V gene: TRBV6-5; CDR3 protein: ASSLLVVGDNEQF
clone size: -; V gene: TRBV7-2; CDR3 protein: ASSLGTTIGYEQY
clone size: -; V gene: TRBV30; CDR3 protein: AWSVVAGKRADTQY
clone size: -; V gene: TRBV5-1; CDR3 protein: ASSSTGTGGSEGYT
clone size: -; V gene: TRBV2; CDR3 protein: ASSQTGYEQY
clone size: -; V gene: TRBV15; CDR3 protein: ATSRESSQPQH
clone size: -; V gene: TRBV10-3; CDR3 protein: AISEDSGIHTSGELF